The T cell receptor (beta chain) described here comes from a study of blood T cell repertoires in COVID-19. Turning to the study itself: Sample material is recorded as cDNA or gDNA derived from T cells, B-cell-depleted T cells, or PBMCs.

In the authors' workflow: By means of reference gene primer amplification, nucleated cell counts were estimated. Libraries were prepared by immunoSEQ multiplex PCR; TCRdb keeps only in-frame clonotypes and omits some of them. V and J calls and clone size follow that table, whereas D and trimming were derived from the DNA. Of 350,000 to 400,000 clones listed, around 90% were seen once; the top ten hold 3%. This CDR3 has 21 residues. Germline V gene data show CDR1 as LGHNT and CDR2 as FRNRAP. With V trimmed by 5 bases and J by 4 bases, 22 bases remained unmatched. The TCR originated in a woman aged 25 to 39 with COVID-19, enrolled during active disease. Sequences were obtained from peripheral blood. The rearrangement uses TRBV12-5 and TRBJ1-6; the match to TRBD1 covers 8 bases. DNA of the CDR3: TGTGCTAGTGGTCCCTCCCCGGGACAGGTTCCCTTTTCTATTTATAATTCACCCCTCCACTTT. Translating gives CASGPSPGQVPFSIYNSPLHF.